The T cell receptor beta chain described here comes from a study of regulatory T cells in long-lasting Graves disease. Study-level results: Patients with persistent Graves' had lower TCR diversity than newly diagnosed patients. Peripheral blood, not thyroid tissue, was the sole material studied.

Only a few counts were recorded for this clonotype. Its cognate antigen is unknown. Researchers made TCR beta libraries by using iRepertoire HTBI primers and running Arm-PCR on CDR3 regions. TCRdb reprocessed the multiplex PCR reads with MiXCR, giving one entry per CDR3 protein. The data contain under 400,000 distinct CDR3 sequences, over 15% of them singletons. CDR3 size: 15 residues. Germline V lookup: CDR1 MNHEY, CDR2 SVGEGT. Trimming removed 7 bases from V and 7 bases from J, with 19 bases in between. Specified time point: newly diagnosed GD, antithyroid drugs for less than 3 months. Extracted PBMC RNA gave rise to the TCR library. This sample was shared with a second study, whose subject was T cells in Graves' hyperthyroidism and ophthalmopathy.

J is TRBJ1-4 and V is TRBV6-2 or TRBV6-3; TRBD1 might be the D (5 bases). The TCR comes from a man aged 35 to 55 with Graves disease. The source material was peripheral blood mononuclear cells (PBMCs), sampled at new diagnosis, from a patient treated with antithyroid drugs. The CDR3 reads CASNRNGAGGEKLFF. The CDR3 nucleotides are TGTGCCAGCAACCGAAATGGGGCCGGAGGTGAAAAACTGTTTTTT.